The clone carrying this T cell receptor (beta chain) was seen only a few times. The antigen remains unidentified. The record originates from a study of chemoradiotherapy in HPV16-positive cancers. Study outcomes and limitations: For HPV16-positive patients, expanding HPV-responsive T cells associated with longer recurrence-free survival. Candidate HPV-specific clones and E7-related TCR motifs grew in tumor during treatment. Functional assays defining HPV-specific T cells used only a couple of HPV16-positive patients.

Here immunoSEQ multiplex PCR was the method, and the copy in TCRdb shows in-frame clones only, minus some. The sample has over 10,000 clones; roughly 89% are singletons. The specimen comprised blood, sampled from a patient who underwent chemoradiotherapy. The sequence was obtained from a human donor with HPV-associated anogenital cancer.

The CDR3 loop reads CATSRGQGINNQPQHF. CDR3 DNA sequence: TGTGCCACCAGCAGAGGGCAGGGGATTAACAATCAGCCCCAGCATTTT. V and J are TRBV15 and TRBJ1-5; perhaps TRBD1 as D (6 bases). Per germline, CDR1 LNHNV and CDR2 YYDKDF (reference sequence). V was trimmed by 1 base and J by 3 bases, leaving 13 bases between them. This CDR3 has 16 residues.